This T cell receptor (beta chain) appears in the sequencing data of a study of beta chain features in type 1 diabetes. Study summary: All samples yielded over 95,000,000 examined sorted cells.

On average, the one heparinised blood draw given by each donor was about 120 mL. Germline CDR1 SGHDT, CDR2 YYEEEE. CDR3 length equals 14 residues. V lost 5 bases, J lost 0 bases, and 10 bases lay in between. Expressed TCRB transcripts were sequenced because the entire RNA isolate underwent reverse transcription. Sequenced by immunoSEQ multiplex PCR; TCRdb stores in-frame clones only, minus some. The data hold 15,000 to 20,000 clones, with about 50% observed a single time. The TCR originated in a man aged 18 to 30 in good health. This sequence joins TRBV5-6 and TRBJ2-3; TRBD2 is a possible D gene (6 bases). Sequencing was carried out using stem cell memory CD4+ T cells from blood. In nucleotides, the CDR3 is TGTGCCAGCAGTTCCGGGACTAGCACAGATACGCAGTATTTT. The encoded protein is CASSSGTSTDTQYF.